Listed here are 30 T cell receptor beta chains from one sample, sequenced in a study of T cell repertoires in cytomegalovirus infection. TCRdb independently ran MiXCR on the reads; one entry per CDR3 protein. This table has around 450,000 distinct CDR3 sequences, 31% appearing once. The sample comprised PBMCs. The receptors shown here come from a human donor in good health (CMV status not recorded). Some clones in this sample may be carry-over from other donors' samples.

This clonotype was counted only a few times. The CDR3: CASSPDGNQIYYEQYF. In DNA form, the CDR3 reads TGCGCCAGCAGCCCAGACGGGAACCAAATTTACTACGAGCAGTACTTC. The J gene is TRBJ2-7, the V gene TRBV5-1; TRBD2 is a possible D gene (5 bases). Germline V gene sequence: CDR1 SGHRS, CDR2 YFSETQ. V lost 4 bases, J lost 3 bases, and 20 bases lay in between. This CDR3 spans 16 amino acids. Together with reference TRBV5-1 and TRBJ2-7, the CDR3 gives the full variable domain: KAGVTQTPRYLIKTRGQQVTLSCSPISGHRSVSWYQQTPGQGLQFLFEYFSETQRNKGNFPGRFSGRQFSNSRSEMNVSTLELGDSALYLCASSPDGNQIYYEQYFGPGTRLTVT.

This clonotype has just a few counts. V gene TRBV28 combines with J gene TRBJ1-2; D not certain. Trimming took 2 bases from V and 6 from J, leaving 10 bases between them. This CDR3 has 13 residues. CDR1 is MDHEN, CDR2 SYDVKM, per germline. CDR3 nucleotide sequence: TGTGCCAGCAGTTTAGTCTTGGGGAATGGCTACACCTTC. This translates into CASSLVLGNGYTF.

Turning to this clonotype: A read error is possible here, since a much larger clone lies one base away. The genes are TRBV7-2 and TRBJ2-2; 8 bases match TRBD2. Germline CDR1 and CDR2: SGHTA and FQGNSA. The CDR3 loop spans 14 amino acids. This CDR3 reads CASNQRGHTGELCF. The CDR3, as DNA: TGTGCCAGCAACCAGCGGGGGCACACCGGGGAGCTGTGTTTT.

The chain combines TRBV4-1 with TRBJ1-3, with D possibly TRBD1 on 5 matching bases. This CDR3 contains 15 residues. Germline lookup yields CDR1 MGHRA and CDR2 YSYEKL. V lost 1 base and J 0 bases, leaving 7 bases between the germline ends. The CDR3 region has the DNA TGCGCCAGCAGCCAAGGACAGATCTCTGGAAACACCATATATTTT. This gives the protein CASSQGQISGNTIYF.

This chain joins TRBV7-8 and TRBJ2-1; weak D call: TRBD1 (5 bases). The V gene's germline CDR1 is SGHVS and CDR2 FQNEAQ. The CDR3 contains 16 residues. Trimming stripped 7 bases from V and 1 base from J, with 17 bases between. This CDR3 reads CASTKSNRGSYNEQFF. The CDR3 DNA reads TGTGCCAGCACCAAAAGTAATAGGGGTTCCTACAATGAGCAGTTCTTC.

Here the CDR3 DNA reads TGTGCCAGCAGCCCCCCAAGGAGGGTGCAGACCCAGTACTTC. It codes for CASSPPRRVQTQYF. The chain employs TRBV11-1 and TRBJ2-5; TRBD2 might be the D (6 bases). CDR1 and CDR2 (germline): SGHAT, FQDESV (reference sequence). CDR3 length: 14 residues. Deletions cut 5 bases from V and 6 bases from J, with 16 bases between.

The CDR3 sequence is CASSYSTHRDRGLHEQYF. CDR3 coding DNA: TGTGCCAGCAGTTACTCGACCCATCGGGACAGGGGATTGCACGAGCAGTACTTC. The chain combines TRBV6-2 or TRBV6-3 with TRBJ2-7; 10 bases match TRBD1. The CDR3 length is 18 residues. Germline lookup yields CDR1 MNHEY and CDR2 SVGEGT. The ends lost 0 bases at V and 5 bases at J; junction bases unmatched: 13.

About this clonotype: At one end, the junction sequence differs from germline, possibly due to a read error. The genes are TRBV4-1 and TRBJ2-3; 8 nucleotides agree with TRBD2. Germline loops: CDR1 MGHRA, CDR2 YSYEKL. This CDR3 is 19 amino acids long. In DNA, the CDR3 is TGTGCCAGCAGCCAAGATCGTGATAGCGGGGCGCCTAGCACAGATACGCAGTATTTT. It translates to CASSQDRDSGAPSTDTQYF.

This clonotype was counted at least ten times. The chain has TRBV7-7 and TRBJ2-6; 8 bases align to TRBD2. The CDR3 totals 22 residues. V lost 5 bases to trimming and J lost 3 bases; unmatched junction nucleotides: 24. Germline CDR1 and CDR2: SSHAT and FNYEAQ (reference sequence). The CDR3 loop is CASSPRLGQIGGGSDGANVLTF. DNA for the CDR3: TGTGCCAGCAGCCCTAGGCTCGGTCAGATTGGCGGGGGGTCGGATGGGGCCAACGTCCTGACTTTC.

This clonotype was counted ten times or more. The chain recombines TRBV6-1 with TRBJ1-5; 8 bases are shared with TRBD1. CDR1 and CDR2 (germline): MNHNS, SASEGT. The CDR3 has 15 amino acids. Losses at the gene ends were 7 bases for V and 4 bases for J; bases not matched to a gene: 9. CDR3 nucleotide sequence: TGTGCCAGCACTCCGGACAGGGTCGTGAATCAGCCCCAGCATTTT. Its translation: CASTPDRVVNQPQHF.

At least ten counts were recorded for this clonotype. The chain has TRBV11-2 and TRBJ2-1; the D is unclear. Germline V gives CDR1 SGHAT, CDR2 FQNNGV. The CDR3 is made up of 15 amino acids. V was shortened by 3 bases and J by 0 bases, with 9 bases between the two germline ends. CDR3 sequence: CASSFTVSSYNEQFF. The CDR3 DNA sequence: TGTGCCAGCAGCTTCACGGTGAGCTCCTACAATGAGCAGTTCTTC.

This clonotype was seen repeatedly, ten times or more. The rearrangement uses TRBV25-1 and TRBJ1-6, with 7 bases matching TRBD1. The junction had 4 bases not matched to a gene; V was cut back by 1 base and J by 7 bases. In germline, CDR1 is MGHDK, CDR2 SYGVNS. This CDR3 comprises 15 residues. In DNA form, the CDR3 reads TGTGCCAGCAGTGAATCGGGCAGGGGGAATTCACCCCTCCACTTT. It is translated as CASSESGRGNSPLHF. Supplemented by reference TRBV25-1 and TRBJ1-6, the full variable domain reads EADIYQTPRYLVIGTGKKITLECSQTMGHDKMYWYQQDPGMELHLIHYSYGVNSTEKGDLSSESTVSRIRTEHFPLTLESARPSHTSQYLCASSESGRGNSPLHFGNGTRLTVT.

There are a few counts of this clonotype. The CDR3 reads CASSATTGQGHGYTF. In DNA form, the CDR3 reads TGTGCCAGCAGCGCAACCACGGGACAGGGGCATGGCTACACCTTC. The chain recombines TRBV2 with TRBJ1-2; 10 bases align to TRBD1. There are 15 residues in the CDR3. After removal of 6 bases from V and 6 bases from J, the junction contained 10 bases not matched to a gene. Germline V gene lookup returns CDR1 SNHLY and CDR2 FYNNEI.

The J gene is TRBJ1-1, the V gene TRBV7-2, with TRBD1 identical over 11 bases. Looked up from germline, CDR1 is SGHTA and CDR2 is FQGNSA. The CDR3 extends over 19 amino acids. With 5 bases clipped from V and 4 bases from J, the junction kept 18 bases outside the gene matches. The CDR3 DNA reads TGTGCCAGCAGCCAGGGGGGGGGACAGGGGGTTTCTGGGGGCACTGAAGCTTTCTTT. The encoded protein is CASSQGGGQGVSGGTEAFF.

This clonotype was picked up many times. This chain uses TRBV20-1 with TRBJ1-2, with a possible D match to TRBD1 (5 bases). From germline, CDR1 is DFQATT and CDR2 SNEGSKA (reference sequence). V dropped 4 bases and J dropped 6 bases, with 12 bases sitting between them. The CDR3 runs 12 residues. The CDR3 DNA sequence: TGCAGTGCTACACAATGGGACGATGGCTACACCTTC. Translated, it gives CSATQWDDGYTF.

The gene calls are TRBV6-1 and TRBJ2-3; 10 nucleotides match TRBD2. V lost 2 bases and J lost 4; bases outside the gene matches: 12. There are 18 residues in the CDR3. Germline CDR1 MNHNS, CDR2 SASEGT. CDR3 sequence reads: CASSEWGEGTSVSDTQYF. The CDR3 region has the DNA TGTGCCAGCAGTGAATGGGGTGAAGGGACTAGCGTCTCAGATACGCAGTATTTT.

This clonotype was seen only a few times. The chain has TRBV2 and TRBJ2-3; 7 bases agree with TRBD1. J gave up 4 bases and V 9 bases, and 4 bases lay outside the gene matches. Germline V lookup: CDR1 SNHLY, CDR2 FYNNEI. The CDR3 has 12 residues. This chain's CDR3 is CARRQGADTQYF. The CDR3 nucleotides read TGTGCCAGAAGGCAGGGGGCAGATACGCAGTATTTT.

The chain's CDR3 is CAISVAPPNEKLFF. CDR3 in DNA: TGTGCCATCAGTGTTGCCCCTCCTAATGAAAAACTGTTTTTT. The chain links TRBV10-3 to TRBJ1-4; no reliable D call. Trimming cost V 4 bases and J 3 bases, with 9 bases left between them. Per germline, CDR1 ENHRY and CDR2 SYGVKD. The CDR3 consists of 14 residues.

This chain links TRBV29-1 with TRBJ2-5; the D gene could be TRBD1 or TRBD2 (5 bases each). V was cut by 6 bases and J by 2 bases, with 19 bases left in between. Germline-derived CDR1 and CDR2 are SQVTM and ANQGSEA. CDR3 length: 15 amino acids. In DNA form, the CDR3 reads TGCAGCGTACCCCGGGACGGGAACCTTCAAGAGACCCAGTACTTC. It encodes CSVPRDGNLQETQYF.

As to this clonotype: A much more abundant neighbour one base away suggests this may be a read error. V and J are TRBV7-2 and TRBJ2-1, with 10 bases fitting TRBD2. The length of the CDR3 is 16 residues. Germline CDR1 reads SGHTA; CDR2 reads FQGNSA. With 5 bases clipped from V and 12 bases from J, the junction kept 16 bases outside the gene matches. CDR3 protein: CASSAPAAASGGWQFF. In DNA form, the CDR3 reads TGTGCCAGCAGCGCCCCGGCGGCGGCTAGCGGGGGATGGCAGTTCTTC.

The chain combines TRBV7-2 with TRBJ1-4; D gene uncertain. The CDR3 sequence is 16 residues long. V lost 5 bases to trimming and J lost 3 bases, with 16 bases between them. CDR1 and CDR2 (germline): SGHTA, FQGNSA. The CDR3: CASSILNPGANEKLFF. CDR3 bases: TGTGCCAGCAGCATCCTAAACCCTGGGGCTAATGAAAAACTGTTTTTT.

The genes are TRBV19 and TRBJ1-1; D not resolved. This CDR3 spans 14 amino acids. Trimming took 5 bases from V and 0 from J, leaving 10 bases between them. Germline-derived CDR1 and CDR2 are LNHDA and SQIVND (reference sequence). In DNA form, the CDR3 reads TGTGCCAGTAGTGCCCGGAACATGAACACTGAAGCTTTCTTT. Translation: CASSARNMNTEAFF.

This chain links TRBV6-6 with TRBJ2-7; D perhaps matches TRBD2 (6 bases). CDR1 and CDR2 (germline): MNHNY, SVGAGI (reference sequence). Trimming shortened V by 2 bases and J by 6 bases, and 14 bases separated the two germline ends. The CDR3 is made up of 14 amino acids. The CDR3 loop is CASSYELQGGEQYF. The CDR3 DNA reads as TGTGCCAGCAGTTACGAACTCCAGGGAGGCGAGCAGTACTTC.

This clonotype was recorded only once. At one end, the junction sequence differs from germline, possibly due to a read error. The V call is TRBV12-3 or TRBV12-4, the J call TRBJ2-1; TRBD2 matches at 7 bases. The CDR3 is made up of 13 amino acids. CDR3 in DNA: TGTTCCAGCAGCAGCGGGACTCCTCGTGAGCAGTTCTTC. It specifies CSSSSGTPREQFF.

V gene TRBV7-2 combines with J gene TRBJ1-3; TRBD1 agrees at 9 bases. CDR1 is SGHTA, CDR2 FQGNSA, per germline. The CDR3 consists of 14 residues. V was clipped by 4 bases and J by 8 bases; unmatched bases: 6. In DNA, the CDR3 is TGTGCCAGCAGCTCTCCGGGACAGGGAGACACCATATATTTT. Protein sequence: CASSSPGQGDTIYF.

This clonotype was detected many times. This chain uses TRBV7-2 with TRBJ2-7; no clear D. Germline V gives CDR1 SGHTA, CDR2 FQGNSA. With 5 bases removed from V and 2 bases from J, the gap between germline ends came to 16 bases. The CDR3 sequence is 15 residues long. CDR3 sequence: CASSRKDIGTYEQYF. The CDR3 DNA reads TGTGCCAGCAGCCGGAAAGATATAGGGACCTACGAGCAGTACTTC.

This clonotype was recorded a few times. V gene TRBV19 combines with J gene TRBJ2-1, with D possibly being TRBD1 (6 bases). Germline CDR1 is LNHDA and CDR2 is SQIVND (reference sequence). V lost 4 bases and J 2 bases, leaving 12 bases between the germline ends. The CDR3 has 15 amino acids. CDR3 in DNA: TGTGCCAGTAGTACAACCGGGACACCCTACAATGAGCAGTTCTTC. Translating it yields CASSTTGTPYNEQFF.

This clonotype was counted many times. The gene calls are TRBV7-2 and TRBJ1-5; D not certain. Germline loops: CDR1 SGHTA, CDR2 FQGNSA. The CDR3 contains 15 residues. The V end was cut by 1 base, the J end by 3 bases, with 10 bases between. CDR3: CASSLEQGFNQPQHF. The CDR3 DNA follows: TGTGCCAGCAGCTTAGAGCAAGGATTCAATCAGCCCCAGCATTTT.

This clonotype was detected only a few times. The chain recombines TRBV15 with TRBJ1-4, with 7 bases matching TRBD1. The V segment lost 2 bases and the J segment 8 bases; nucleotides outside the gene matches: 14. The CDR3 runs 17 residues. Looked up from germline, CDR1 is LNHNV and CDR2 is YYDKDF (reference sequence). The CDR3 reads CATSRPLQGGRVEKLFF. CDR3 coding DNA: TGTGCCACCAGCAGACCGCTTCAGGGGGGCCGGGTAGAAAAACTGTTTTTT.

The CDR3 DNA follows: TGTGCCAGCTGCCCCCAGGCGGGGGGGGCCACTGAAGCTTTCTTT. This translates into CASCPQAGGATEAFF. This rearrangement joins TRBV7-8 to TRBJ1-1, with D possibly TRBD1 on 6 matching bases. Germline V gene data show CDR1 as SGHVS and CDR2 as FQNEAQ. The CDR3 is made up of 15 amino acids. Trimming pared 8 bases from V and 4 bases from J, leaving 20 bases between.